One sample yielded the 11 T cell receptor beta chains listed below, sequenced in a study of T cell changes during pregnancy in multiple sclerosis (dated by TCRdb to about 2019). Receptors were amplified or captured by the immunoSEQ multiplex PCR assay. TCRdb limited this immuneACCESS table to in-frame rearrangements with V and J called. A share of clones is missing; checked studies link under half to unresolved V genes, and the rest is unexplained. This sample holds 65,000 to 90,000 clones; 92% were observed only once. The ten most abundant clones make up over 2% of the sample. The sequencing here drew on peripheral blood, taken before pregnancy. These receptors were collected from a female donor with multiple sclerosis, enrolled in a pregnancy study.

The chain carries TRBV6-5 and TRBJ2-3; 8 nucleotides match TRBD2. V gave up 2 bases and J gave up 2 bases; unmatched junction bases: 3. The CDR3 runs 15 residues. CDR1 and CDR2 from the germline V gene are MNHEY and SVGAGI. CDR3 bases: TGTGCCAGCAGTTACGGCGGGAGGTACACAGATACGCAGTATTTT. Translating it yields CASSYGGRYTDTQYF.

The genes are TRBV6-1 and TRBJ1-2, with 9 nucleotides matching TRBD1. Germline V CDR1 and CDR2: MNHNS, SASEGT. The CDR3 loop spans 14 amino acids. V gave up 11 bases and J gave up 7 bases; unmatched junction bases: 14. The CDR3 DNA reads TGTGCCGGCAAACAGGGGGCCCCAACGGGTGGCTACACCTTC. It specifies CAGKQGAPTGGYTF.

The chain has TRBV27 and TRBJ1-4, with D unresolved. Trimming pared 0 bases from V and 0 bases from J, leaving 11 bases between. Germline lookup yields CDR1 MNHEY and CDR2 SMNVEV (reference sequence). The CDR3 length is 17 residues. The CDR3 is CASSLSTGDATNEKLFF. The CDR3 nucleotides read TGTGCCAGCAGTTTATCGACCGGGGATGCAACTAATGAAAAACTGTTTTTT.

The chain recombines TRBV18 with TRBJ2-1; D remains unclear. The CDR3 totals 15 residues. With 3 bases removed from V and 3 bases from J, the gap between germline ends came to 12 bases. The germline gives CDR1 KGHSH, CDR2 LQKENI. CDR3 amino acids: CASSPPWAGYNEQFF. The CDR3 DNA reads as TGTGCCAGCTCACCCCCGTGGGCTGGCTACAATGAGCAGTTCTTC.

The chain links TRBV6-5 to TRBJ1-6, with D possibly being TRBD1 (5 bases). Germline loops: CDR1 MNHEY, CDR2 SVGAGI. Trimming took off 6 bases at V and 6 bases at J, with 9 bases between the two ends. CDR3 size: 13 residues. The CDR3 loop is CASSRDFNSPLHF. In DNA form, the CDR3 reads TGTGCCAGCAGCCGGGACTTTAATTCACCCCTCCACTTT.

The V gene is TRBV14, the J gene TRBJ1-1; D ambiguous. CDR3 length: 16 amino acids. Germline CDR1 is SGHDN and CDR2 is FVKESK. V lost 4 bases and J 3 bases, leaving 18 bases between the germline ends. CDR3 nucleotide sequence: TGTGCCAGCAGCCCACTGGGCGAGGGATCGGACACTGAAGCTTTCTTT. Its translation: CASSPLGEGSDTEAFF.

This clone has just one count. CDR3 residues: CASSFRESYEQFF. The CDR3 DNA sequence: TGTGCCAGCAGTTTTCGAGAGAGCTATGAGCAGTTCTTC. V and J are TRBV27 and TRBJ2-1; D remains ambiguous. The CDR3 has 13 amino acids. Germline CDR1 MNHEY, CDR2 SMNVEV (reference sequence). Between the trimmed V and J ends, which lost 3 bases and 8 bases, there was a span of 11 bases.

V is TRBV27 and J is TRBJ2-1; D may be TRBD1 (6 bases). The germline CDR1 and CDR2 sequences are MNHEY and SMNVEV (reference sequence). V was shortened by 3 bases and J by 8 bases, with 17 bases between the two germline ends. The CDR3 covers 15 residues. The CDR3 coding sequence is TGTGCCAGCAGTTTCCTACAGGGATCATATGATGAGCAGTTCTTC. This translates into CASSFLQGSYDEQFF.

The chain uses TRBV19 and TRBJ1-5; no reliable D call. The germline CDR1 and CDR2 sequences are LNHDA and SQIVND (reference sequence). The CDR3 is 17 amino acids. V was clipped by 7 bases and J by 3 bases, with 22 bases between them. The CDR3 DNA sequence: TGTGCCAGTACCCCCCGGGCAGGCCGAGACTACAATCAGCCCCAGCATTTT. Its translation: CASTPRAGRDYNQPQHF.

This rearrangement joins TRBV7-8 to TRBJ2-7; 7 nucleotides match TRBD1. The CDR3 spans 17 residues. The V segment lost 1 base and the J segment 3 bases; nucleotides outside the gene matches: 12. Germline assignment: CDR1 SGHVS and CDR2 FQNEAQ. The CDR3 DNA is TGTGCCAGCAGCTTAGTAAGGGCCACAGGGGACCTCTACGAGCAGTACTTC. Amino acids: CASSLVRATGDLYEQYF. The full variable domain, in which reference TRBV7-8 and TRBJ2-7 provide the parts outside the CDR3, is GAGVSQSPRYKVAKRGQDVALRCDPISGHVSLFWYQQALGQGPEFLTYFQNEAQLDKSGLPSDRFFAERPEGSVSTLKIQRTQQEDSAVYLCASSLVRATGDLYEQYFGPGTRLTVT.

V and J are TRBV6-5 and TRBJ2-4; possible D gene TRBD1, 6 bases. The CDR3 consists of 15 residues. Germline loops: CDR1 MNHEY, CDR2 SVGAGI. The V gene lost 6 bases and the J gene lost 0 bases, with 12 bases spanning the gap. The CDR3 DNA reads TGTGCCAGCAGCCCAGGGACACTAGCCAAAAACATTCAGTACTTC. Protein: CASSPGTLAKNIQYF.